These T cell receptor beta chains were read from a single sample in a study of T cell changes during pregnancy in multiple sclerosis. The data were produced by immunoSEQ multiplex PCR, yet TCRdb's version contains in-frame clones alone and is incomplete. The sample carries some 44,000 clones, 80% to 95% recorded once. Source: CD4+ T cells from peripheral blood mononuclear cells, taken in the third trimester of pregnancy. These receptors were collected from a female donor with multiple sclerosis, enrolled in a pregnancy study. The CDR3 runs from the conserved cysteine through the conserved F or W. Clone size, where shown, is once, few, many, or a class for clones that have expanded.

v_gene	abundance	j_gene	CDR3aa
TRBV5-1	NA	TRBJ2-5	CASSSGLAGAETQYF
TRBV30	NA	TRBJ2-1	CAWRDLGSYNEQFF
TRBV9	NA	TRBJ1-3	CASSVEIGVGQGENTIYF
TRBV4-3	NA	TRBJ2-3	CASSQTPSGRADTQYF
TRBV18	once	TRBJ1-1	CASSPELSGTGRKYSEAFF
TRBV4-1	once	TRBJ2-7	CASSQLGTGGDDYEQYF
TRBV25-1	NA	TRBJ2-4	CATASFGKNIQYF
TRBV19	NA	TRBJ1-1	CASSIGQGTEAFF
TRBV9	NA	TRBJ2-3	CASSVDATSTDTQYF
TRBV27	NA	TRBJ2-3	CASSLYPGGTDTQYF
TRBV11-3	NA	TRBJ2-7	CASSSRELGRYEQYF
TRBV7-2	NA	TRBJ2-3	CASSYSPPGLITDTQYF
TRBV7-9	NA	TRBJ2-1	CASSRGLAGEREQFF
TRBV28	NA	TRBJ2-7	CASSLGREGEQYF
TRBV11-3	NA	TRBJ2-4	CASSSRWGRNIQYF
TRBV7-9	NA	TRBJ2-7	CASSRLAGGYEQYF
TRBV20-1	NA	TRBJ2-7	CSARDSYEQYF
TRBV19	NA	TRBJ1-3	CASSGVGQGYTIYF
TRBV19	NA	TRBJ1-1	CASSPQGYTEAFF
TRBV9	once	TRBJ2-4	CASSPRGDLAKNIQYF
TRBV5-1	NA	TRBJ2-3	CASSPKVVSGITSTDTQYF
TRBV27	NA	TRBJ2-3	CASSGLTRTDTQYF
TRBV28	NA	TRBJ2-3	CASRGREGTDTQYF
TRBV11-2	NA	TRBJ1-5	CASSLGQGGNQPQHF
TRBV6-1	NA	TRBJ2-1	CASTASPYNEQFF
TRBV6-5	once	TRBJ1-2	CASTSGGGYGYTF